The rows below give T cell receptor beta chains drawn from one sample of a study of regulatory T cells in long-lasting Graves disease. Using its own MiXCR run on the multiplex PCR reads, TCRdb lists one record per CDR3 protein. The table lists 700,000 or so distinct CDR3 sequences, about 32% of them singletons. Sample: peripheral blood mononuclear cells (PBMCs), taken when the disease was refractory, from a patient treated with antithyroid drugs. The receptors were sampled from a female donor with Graves disease. CDR3s include the opening cysteine and the closing phenylalanine or tryptophan.

v_call,j_call,cdr3_aa
TRBV28,TRBJ1-5,CASRAGAGDNQPQHF
TRBV19,TRBJ2-7,CASTHGQGAVYEQYF
TRBV28,TRBJ2-7,CASSRRGGLAGTYEQYF
TRBV7-8,TRBJ1-1,CASSFPGWKNTEAFF
TRBV28,TRBJ1-2,CASSPRTANYGYTF
TRBV6-2/TRBV6-3,TRBJ1-4,CASSSTGGFNEKLFF
TRBV11-2,TRBJ1-2,CASSMGGNYGYTF
TRBV7-9,TRBJ2-2,CASSERLAGVTGELFF
TRBV7-3,TRBJ2-3,CASSLLRVPSTDTQYF
TRBV2,TRBJ1-2,CASSEVGGAYYNYGYTF
TRBV5-1,TRBJ2-7,CASSLEGSVVDISYEQYF
TRBV29-1,TRBJ2-5,CSVWDFQETQYF